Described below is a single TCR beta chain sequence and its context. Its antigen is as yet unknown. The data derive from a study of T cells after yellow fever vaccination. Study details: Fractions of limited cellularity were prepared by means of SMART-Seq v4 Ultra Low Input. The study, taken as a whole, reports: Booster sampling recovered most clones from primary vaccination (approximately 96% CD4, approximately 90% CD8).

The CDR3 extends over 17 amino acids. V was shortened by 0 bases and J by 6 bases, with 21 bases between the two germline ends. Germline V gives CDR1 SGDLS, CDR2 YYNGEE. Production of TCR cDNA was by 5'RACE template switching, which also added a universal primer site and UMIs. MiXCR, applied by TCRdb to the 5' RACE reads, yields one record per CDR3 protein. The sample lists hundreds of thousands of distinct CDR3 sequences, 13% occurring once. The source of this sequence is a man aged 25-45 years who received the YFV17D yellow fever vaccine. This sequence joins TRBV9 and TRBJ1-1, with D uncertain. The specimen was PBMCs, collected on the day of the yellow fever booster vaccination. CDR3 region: CASSVDFKVKGKSEAFF. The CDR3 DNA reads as TGTGCCAGCAGCGTAGATTTTAAGGTTAAAGGGAAATCTGAAGCTTTCTTT.